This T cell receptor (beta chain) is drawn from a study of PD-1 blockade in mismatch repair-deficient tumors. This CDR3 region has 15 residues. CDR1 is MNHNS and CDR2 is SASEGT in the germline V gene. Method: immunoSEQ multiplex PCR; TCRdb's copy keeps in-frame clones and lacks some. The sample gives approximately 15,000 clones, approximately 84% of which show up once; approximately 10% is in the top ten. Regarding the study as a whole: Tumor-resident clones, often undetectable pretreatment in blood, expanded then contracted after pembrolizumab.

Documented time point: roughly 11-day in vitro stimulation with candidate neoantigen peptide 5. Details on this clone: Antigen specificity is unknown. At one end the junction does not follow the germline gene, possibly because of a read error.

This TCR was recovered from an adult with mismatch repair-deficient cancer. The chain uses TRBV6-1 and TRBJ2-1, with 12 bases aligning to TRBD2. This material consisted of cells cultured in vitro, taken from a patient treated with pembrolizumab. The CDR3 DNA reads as TGTGCCAACAGTTCCCTAGCGGGAGGGAGGGATGAGCAGTTCTTC. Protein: CANSSLAGGRDEQFF.